One and the same sample provided the 12 T cell receptor beta chains below, sequenced in a study of blood T cell repertoires in COVID-19. Only in-frame clones appear in the TCRdb table, and some are missing; sequencing was by immunoSEQ multiplex PCR. There are tens of thousands of clones in the sample; 91% occur only once, and around 9% lies in the top ten. Sequencing input: peripheral blood. Receptors were obtained from a human donor in a cohort sampled during active COVID-19.

This rearrangement joins TRBV2 to TRBJ2-7, with D maybe TRBD1 (6 bases). This CDR3 is built from 13 residues. The V end was cut by 6 bases, the J end by 4 bases, with 13 bases between. Per germline, CDR1 SNHLY and CDR2 FYNNEI. CDR3 in amino acids: CASRYRDIYEQYF. The CDR3 DNA sequence: TGTGCCAGCAGGTACCGGGACATATACGAGCAGTACTTC.

V and J are TRBV5-1 and TRBJ1-4, with 7 nucleotides matching TRBD1. V was clipped by 1 base and J by 7 bases; unmatched bases: 7. Germline assignment: CDR1 SGHRS and CDR2 YFSETQ. The CDR3 is 15 amino acids. CDR3 nucleotides: TGCGCCAGCAGCTTGACGGGACAGCAAGGTGAAAAACTGTTTTTT. This encodes CASSLTGQQGEKLFF. Drawing the rest from reference TRBV5-1 and TRBJ1-4, the complete variable domain is KAGVTQTPRYLIKTRGQQVTLSCSPISGHRSVSWYQQTPGQGLQFLFEYFSETQRNKGNFPGRFSGRQFSNSRSEMNVSTLELGDSALYLCASSLTGQQGEKLFFGSGTQLSVL.

The chain has TRBV28 and TRBJ2-7; TRBD2 matches 10 bases. The CDR3 extends over 14 amino acids. V trimming: 10 bases; J trimming: 4 bases; junction bases outside the gene matches: 10. Germline-derived CDR1 and CDR2 are MDHEN and SYDVKM. CDR3: CATRGASGGYEQYF. In nucleotides, the CDR3 is TGTGCCACCAGGGGGGCTAGCGGGGGTTACGAGCAGTACTTC.

The chain employs TRBV7-2 and TRBJ2-2; a possible D gene is TRBD2 (5 bases). The CDR3 totals 13 residues. The germline V gene has CDR1 SGHTA and CDR2 FQGNSA. V was cut by 5 bases and J by 3 bases, with 7 bases left in between. CDR3 nucleotides: TGTGCCAGCAGCGTGGACTACACCGGGGAGCTGTTTTTT. It is translated as CASSVDYTGELFF.

V usage is TRBV30 and J usage is TRBJ1-3; possible D gene TRBD1, 5 bases. Trimming pared 4 bases from V and 0 bases from J, leaving 10 bases between. Germline values: CDR1 GTSNPN, CDR2 SVGIG (reference sequence). This CDR3 has 14 residues. The CDR3 loop is CAWMTRVSGNTIYF. DNA of the CDR3: TGTGCCTGGATGACCAGGGTCTCTGGAAACACCATATATTTT. Full variable domain (rest looked up from reference TRBV30 and TRBJ1-3): SQTIHQWPATLVQPVGSPLSLECTVEGTSNPNLYWYRQAAGRGLQLLFYSVGIGQISSEVPQNLSASRPQDRQFILSSKKLLLSDSGFYLCAWMTRVSGNTIYFGEGSWLTVV.

V gene TRBV7-9 combines with J gene TRBJ2-7, with 11 bases fitting TRBD2. The CDR3 totals 16 residues. The germline V gene encodes CDR1 SEHNR and CDR2 FQNEAQ (reference sequence). V lost 5 bases, J lost 3 bases, and 9 bases stayed unmatched. The CDR3 DNA follows: TGTGCCAGCAGCGCTCCGACTAGCGGGGTGCACTACGAGCAGTACTTC. Translation gives CASSAPTSGVHYEQYF.

V is TRBV2 and J is TRBJ1-1, with 8 bases fitting TRBD1. Germline V CDR1 and CDR2: SNHLY, FYNNEI. The V gene end was trimmed by 2 bases and the J gene end by 3 bases; junction bases not matched to a gene: 8. The length of the CDR3 is 16 residues. CDR3 protein: CASSEWQGAVDTEAFF. As DNA, the CDR3 is TGTGCCAGCAGTGAATGGCAGGGGGCTGTGGACACTGAAGCTTTCTTT.

The CDR3 loop reads CASSQMGTGASTGELFF. For the CDR3, the DNA is TGTGCCAGCAGCCAAATGGGAACGGGAGCTAGTACCGGGGAGCTGTTTTTT. The chain carries TRBV4-2 and TRBJ2-2, with D perhaps TRBD2 (6 bases). CDR1 and CDR2 from the germline V gene are LGHNA and YNFKEQ. The CDR3 loop spans 17 amino acids. Trimming removed 2 bases at V and 5 bases at J, with 18 bases between.

The chain uses TRBV12-3 or TRBV12-4 and TRBJ1-2; the match to TRBD1 covers 7 bases. There are 13 residues in the CDR3. J was trimmed by 1 base and V by 5 bases; bases with no gene match: 1. CDR3 loop: CASSGDSNYGYTF. For the CDR3, the DNA is TGTGCCAGCAGTGGGGACAGTAACTATGGCTACACCTTC.

The rearrangement uses TRBV7-9 and TRBJ2-5; 14 bases are a match to TRBD2. The CDR3 has 16 residues. Germline-derived CDR1 and CDR2 are SEHNR and FQNEAQ (reference sequence). After removal of 5 bases from V and 5 bases from J, the junction contained 7 bases not matched to a gene. CDR3 sequence: CASSPGLAGGRETQYF. In DNA, the CDR3 is TGTGCCAGCAGCCCCGGACTAGCGGGGGGTCGGGAGACCCAGTACTTC. Full variable domain (missing parts from reference TRBV7-9 and TRBJ2-5): DTGVSQNPRHKITKRGQNVTFRCDPISEHNRLYWYRQTLGQGPEFLTYFQNEAQLEKSRLLSDRFSAERPKGSFSTLEIQRTEQGDSAMYLCASSPGLAGGRETQYFGPGTRLLVL.

This clone has more than one count but fewer than ten. V is TRBV7-9 and J is TRBJ2-7; 8 nucleotides align to TRBD1. In germline, CDR1 is SEHNR, CDR2 FQNEAQ (reference sequence). The CDR3 extends over 15 amino acids. V was clipped by 4 bases and J by 3 bases; unmatched bases: 8. CDR3 DNA: TGTGCCAGCAGCTCACCGGGACAGGTCAACTACGAGCAGTACTTC. Translation gives CASSSPGQVNYEQYF.

The chain carries TRBV2 and TRBJ2-7; TRBD2 agrees at 10 bases. V was clipped by 1 base and J by 5 bases; unmatched bases: 17. The germline gives CDR1 SNHLY, CDR2 FYNNEI. The CDR3 runs 19 residues. The CDR3 region is CASSEGLPGVAGGIDEQYF. The CDR3 DNA sequence: TGTGCCAGCAGTGAAGGCCTTCCGGGGGTAGCGGGGGGAATCGACGAGCAGTACTTC. Drawing the rest from reference TRBV2 and TRBJ2-7, the complete variable domain is EPEVTQTPSHQVTQMGQEVILRCVPISNHLYFYWYRQILGQKVEFLVSFYNNEISEKSEIFDDQFSVERPDGSNFTLKIRSTKLEDSAMYFCASSEGLPGVAGGIDEQYFGPGTRLTVT.